This T cell receptor (beta chain) was observed in a study of T cells after yellow fever vaccination. Each CDR3 protein is one row after TCRdb ran MiXCR on the 5' RACE reads. This sample carries a few hundred thousand distinct CDR3 sequences, approximately 6% of them seen once, and the ten largest clones take approximately 16%. Many counts were recorded for this clonotype. This CDR3 spans 19 amino acids. V lost 5 bases to trimming and J lost 10 bases; unmatched junction nucleotides: 19. CDR1 and CDR2 (germline): SSHAT, FNYEAQ (reference sequence). The source is a man under 40 who received the YFV17D yellow fever vaccine. V is TRBV7-7 and J is TRBJ2-1; 14 positions match TRBD2. The sample here was PBMCs, taken 5 days after the yellow fever booster vaccination. In DNA, the CDR3 is TGTGCCAGCAGCAAGGGAGGGGGGACTAGCGGGAGTAGTATCGCCGAGCAGTTCTTC. Its protein is CASSKGGGTSGSSIAEQFF. Complete variable domain (other parts from reference TRBV7-7 and TRBJ2-1): GAGVSQSPRYKVTKRGQDVTLRCDPISSHATLYWYQQALGQGPEFLTYFNYEAQPDKSGLPSDRFSAERPEGSISTLTIQRTEQRDSAMYRCASSKGGGTSGSSIAEQFFGPGTRLTVL.